This T cell receptor beta chain was documented in a study of T cells after yellow fever vaccination. Turning to the study itself: SMART-Seq v4 Ultra Low Input handled preparation of low-cell-number fractions. Regarding the study as a whole: Within FACS-sorted repertoires, abundant clonotypes contaminating from the bulk population could be present.

There are 15 residues in the CDR3. The junction had 5 bases not matched to a gene; V was cut back by 1 base and J by 5 bases. Germline assignment: CDR1 LGHDT and CDR2 YNNKEL (reference sequence). The sample holds a few counts of this clonotype. Its cognate antigen is unknown. In TCRdb, the 5' RACE reads were re-called with MiXCR into one record per CDR3 protein. The sample contains around 350,000 distinct CDR3 sequences, 11% of which appear only once. The input for sequencing was PBMCs, taken on the day of the first yellow fever vaccination. The clonotype originates from a man aged 18 to 30 who received the YFV17D yellow fever vaccine. The chain uses TRBV3-1 and TRBJ1-5, with 7 bases matching TRBD1. The CDR3 bases are TGTGCCAGCAGCCAAGTACAGGGGAGAGATCAGCCCCAGCATTTT. Residues: CASSQVQGRDQPQHF.